These 24 T cell receptor beta chains were all obtained from the same sample, sequenced in a study of blood T cells in healthy people across ages. Then a second PCR, running roughly 7 to 11 cycles, was carried out with a sample-barcoded 5' primer and a J-beta primer mix. TCRdb itself ran the 5' RACE reads through MiXCR, one entry per CDR3 protein. The sample holds more than 500,000 distinct CDR3 sequences, about 26% seen once. Sample: blood. These receptors originate from a woman aged 65 to 85 in good health.

As concerns this clonotype: Because the CDR3 is missing its conserved closing phenylalanine or tryptophan, this is likely a read error. The V call is TRBV5-1, the J call TRBJ1-4, with 7 bases lining up with TRBD1. The CDR3 is 14 amino acids. V trimming: 4 bases; J trimming: 6 bases; junction bases outside the gene matches: 6. The germline gives CDR1 SGHRS, CDR2 YFSETQ. The CDR3: CASSVGGADEKLFY. CDR3 sequence (DNA): TGCGCCAGCAGCGTAGGGGGCGCAGATGAAAAACTGTTTTAT.

This chain links TRBV7-8 with TRBJ1-2, with 11 bases that match TRBD1. Per germline, CDR1 SGHVS and CDR2 FQNEAQ. The V gene end was trimmed by 1 base and the J gene end by 4 bases; junction bases not matched to a gene: 5. CDR3 length: 16 amino acids. The CDR3 here is CASSLGGQGVSYGYTF. The CDR3, as DNA: TGTGCCAGCAGCTTAGGGGGACAGGGGGTGAGCTATGGCTACACCTTC.

This clonotype was detected a few times. The chain links TRBV11-1 to TRBJ2-2; 15 positions match TRBD2. J was trimmed by 5 bases and V by 5 bases; bases with no gene match: 9. The CDR3 is made up of 18 amino acids. CDR1 is SGHAT and CDR2 is FQDESV in the germline V gene (reference sequence). CDR3 nucleotide sequence: TGTGCCAGCAGCCTAAGGACTAGCGGGGGGGTGTGGACCGGGGAGCTGTTTTTT. Protein: CASSLRTSGGVWTGELFF.

This clonotype came up a few times. This chain uses TRBV5-1 with TRBJ1-1, with D unresolved. The CDR3 extends over 12 amino acids. Germline assignment: CDR1 SGHRS and CDR2 YFSETQ. Deletions cut 6 bases from V and 1 base from J, with 7 bases between. CDR3 region: CASTDANTEAFF. For the CDR3, the DNA is TGCGCCAGCACCGACGCGAACACTGAAGCTTTCTTT.

Details on this clonotype: One junction end disagrees with the germline gene, perhaps due to a read error. The genes are TRBV5-1 and TRBJ2-2, with TRBD2 matching 10 bases. From germline, CDR1 is SGHRS and CDR2 YFSETQ. This CDR3 comprises 17 residues. DNA for the CDR3: TGCGCCAGCAGCTTGGCTAGCGGGGGACCGAACACCAGGGAGCTGTTTTTT. It codes for CASSLASGGPNTRELFF.

The chain couples TRBV2 to TRBJ2-3; D is unclear. Trimming removed 7 bases at V and 0 bases at J, with 11 bases between. Germline assignment: CDR1 SNHLY and CDR2 FYNNEI. CDR3 length: 14 amino acids. The CDR3 DNA follows: TGTGCCAGCACCTTAGACGCGAGCACAGATACGCAGTATTTT. Translating gives CASTLDASTDTQYF.

The chain is built from TRBV29-1 and TRBJ2-4; tentative D call: TRBD2 (6 bases). Trimming took 6 bases from V and 5 from J, leaving 14 bases between them. The germline gives CDR1 SQVTM, CDR2 ANQGSEA. CDR3 length: 13 amino acids. CDR3 sequence (DNA): TGCAGCGTATCTGACGGAGGGGAAAACATTCAGTACTTC. It codes for CSVSDGGENIQYF.

This clonotype was counted only a few times. The chain joins TRBV5-1 to TRBJ2-1, with no clear D. V gave up 7 bases and J gave up 3 bases, with 17 bases separating them. This CDR3 is built from 15 residues. Germline CDR1 is SGHRS and CDR2 is YFSETQ. The CDR3, as DNA: TGCGCCAGCCGCCCGACTGGTGTATACTACAATGAGCAGTTCTTC. It translates to CASRPTGVYYNEQFF.

This clonotype occurred a few times. J is TRBJ2-7 and V is TRBV29-1; TRBD1 matches 12 bases. J lost 12 bases, V lost 4 bases, and 10 bases had no gene match. This CDR3 spans 13 amino acids. The V gene's germline CDR1 is SQVTM and CDR2 ANQGSEA. In DNA form, the CDR3 reads TGCAGCGTTGTCCTGGGACAGGGGGCATTATCGTACTTC. This encodes CSVVLGQGALSYF.

This clonotype was seen a few times. The chain joins TRBV7-4 to TRBJ1-4, with 8 bases identical to TRBD1. CDR3 length: 22 amino acids. Per the germline V gene, CDR1 is SGHVT and CDR2 is SQSDAQ. J gave up 0 bases and V 2 bases, and 20 bases lay outside the gene matches. Here the CDR3 reads CASSLSRGLNRRRGATNEKLFF. The CDR3 region has the DNA TGTGCCAGCAGCTTATCCAGGGGGCTTAACCGGCGCAGGGGCGCAACTAATGAAAAACTGTTTTTT.

This clonotype was seen a handful of times. V is TRBV12-3 or TRBV12-4 and J is TRBJ1-4, with 7 bases matching TRBD1. Trimming took 6 bases from V and 7 from J; bases not matched to a gene: 5. This CDR3 contains 13 residues. CDR3 DNA: TGTGCCAGCAGCAGGGGGAACGGTGAAAAACTGTTTTTT. It is translated as CASSRGNGEKLFF.

This clonotype occurred a few times. A single base separates this from a much larger clone, so it may be a read error. The chain couples TRBV6-2 or TRBV6-3 to TRBJ1-2, with 8 bases matching TRBD1. The CDR3 contains 13 residues. The germline CDR1 and CDR2 sequences are MNHEY and SVGEGT. The trim removed 7 bases at V and 2 bases at J, leaving 3 bases unmatched. CDR3 amino acids: CASTRQGNYGYTF. DNA of the CDR3: TGTGCCAGCACCCGACAGGGGAACTATGGCTACACCTTC.

The chain links TRBV3-1 to TRBJ1-1; D possibly corresponds to TRBD1 (5 bases). CDR3 length: 13 residues. Per the germline V gene, CDR1 is LGHDT and CDR2 is YNNKEL (reference sequence). Trimming removed 1 base at V and 4 bases at J, with 7 bases between. The CDR3 region is CASSQAGRTEAFF. DNA for the CDR3: TGTGCCAGCAGCCAAGCGGGGCGCACTGAAGCTTTCTTT.

The V call is TRBV27, the J call TRBJ2-5, with D hard to call. TRBJ2-7 matches the DNA end more closely, so the J call is doubtful. CDR3 size: 13 residues. Germline lookup yields CDR1 MNHEY and CDR2 SMNVEV (reference sequence). The CDR3 is CASSPSISYEQYF. CDR3 nucleotide sequence: TGTGCCAGCAGTCCTTCTATCTCCTACGAGCAGTACTTC.

CDR3 sequence (DNA): TGCGCCAGCAGCTTTGGTTCAGGGCAGTCTGGAAACACCATATATTTT. This sequence encodes CASSFGSGQSGNTIYF. The chain joins TRBV5-1 to TRBJ1-3; TRBD1 is a possible D gene (5 bases). The CDR3 runs 16 residues. Germline V gene sequence: CDR1 SGHRS, CDR2 YFSETQ. V lost 2 bases, J lost 1 base, and 13 bases lay in between.

This clonotype occurred a few times. V usage is TRBV27 and J usage is TRBJ2-7; 9 nucleotides match TRBD1. In germline, CDR1 is MNHEY, CDR2 SMNVEV (reference sequence). V gave up 8 bases and J gave up 6 bases; unmatched junction bases: 11. The CDR3 loop spans 14 amino acids. The DNA of the CDR3 is TGTGCCAGCTCTCCCCGGGGACAGGGAGGCGAGCAGTACTTC. Residues: CASSPRGQGGEQYF.

The rearrangement joins TRBV10-3 to TRBJ2-3; D call uncertain. CDR3 length equals 11 residues. Germline V CDR1 and CDR2: ENHRY, SYGVKD. Trimming removed 5 bases from V and 6 bases from J, with 6 bases in between. The CDR3 DNA sequence: TGTGCCATCAGTATGAGGGATACGCAGTATTTT. It is translated as CAISMRDTQYF.

The chain joins TRBV20-1 to TRBJ1-2; no clear D. CDR1 and CDR2 (germline): DFQATT, SNEGSKA (reference sequence). CDR3 length: 13 amino acids. Trimming removed 3 bases from V and 10 bases from J, with 18 bases in between. CDR3 coding DNA: TGCAGTGCTAGTCTTCTGTTCGGCGGTGACTACACCTTC. Its translation is CSASLLFGGDYTF.

The chain combines TRBV20-1 with TRBJ2-5, with TRBD2 as a possible D gene (6 bases). The V end was cut by 6 bases, the J end by 7 bases, with 21 bases between. This CDR3 region has 14 residues. Per the germline V gene, CDR1 is DFQATT and CDR2 is SNEGSKA (reference sequence). The CDR3 region is CSAKLTSIGGTQYF. The CDR3, as DNA: TGCAGTGCCAAACTTACTAGCATCGGAGGGACCCAGTACTTC.

This clonotype was recorded a few times. This chain joins TRBV6-2 or TRBV6-3 and TRBJ2-7, with D perhaps TRBD1 (6 bases). The CDR3 is 14 amino acids. Trimming stripped 5 bases from V and 3 bases from J, with 14 bases between. The germline V gene has CDR1 MNHEY and CDR2 SVGEGT. CDR3 residues: CASSTAGTFYEQYF. The CDR3 DNA reads TGTGCCAGCAGTACCGCCGGGACATTCTACGAGCAGTACTTC.

The chain couples TRBV5-6 to TRBJ2-1; 7 bases map to TRBD1. The ends lost 2 bases at V and 10 bases at J; junction bases unmatched: 3. This CDR3 region has 12 residues. The germline gives CDR1 SGHDT, CDR2 YYEEEE. The CDR3 sequence: CASSFLRGEQFF. The CDR3 DNA reads as TGTGCCAGCAGCTTCCTCAGGGGGGAGCAGTTCTTC.

This clonotype was found a few times. The V gene is TRBV4-1, the J gene TRBJ2-3; TRBD2 matches at 7 bases. The CDR3 runs to 18 residues. The ends lost 0 bases at V and 2 bases at J; junction bases unmatched: 11. CDR1 MGHRA and CDR2 YSYEKL come from the germline V gene. The CDR3 DNA sequence: TGCGCCAGCAGCCAAGATCTTAGGGCTAGCGGAAACACAGATACGCAGTATTTT. Translating it yields CASSQDLRASGNTDTQYF.

The rearrangement joins TRBV5-1 to TRBJ2-2, with D unclear. Per germline, CDR1 SGHRS and CDR2 YFSETQ. The CDR3 covers 12 residues. V was trimmed by 5 bases and J by 6 bases, leaving 8 bases between them. CDR3 sequence: CASRAGAGELFF. The CDR3 region has the DNA TGCGCCAGCAGGGCCGGCGCCGGGGAGCTGTTTTTT.

This clonotype was seen only a few times. V is TRBV7-2 and J is TRBJ2-5, with a tentative D call TRBD1 (6 bases). Per the germline V gene, CDR1 is SGHTA and CDR2 is FQGNSA. CDR3 size: 15 residues. Trimming took 4 bases from V and 5 from J, leaving 17 bases between them. This CDR3 reads CASSWWGHSGETQYF. CDR3 sequence (DNA): TGTGCCAGCAGCTGGTGGGGACATTCTGGGGAGACCCAGTACTTC.